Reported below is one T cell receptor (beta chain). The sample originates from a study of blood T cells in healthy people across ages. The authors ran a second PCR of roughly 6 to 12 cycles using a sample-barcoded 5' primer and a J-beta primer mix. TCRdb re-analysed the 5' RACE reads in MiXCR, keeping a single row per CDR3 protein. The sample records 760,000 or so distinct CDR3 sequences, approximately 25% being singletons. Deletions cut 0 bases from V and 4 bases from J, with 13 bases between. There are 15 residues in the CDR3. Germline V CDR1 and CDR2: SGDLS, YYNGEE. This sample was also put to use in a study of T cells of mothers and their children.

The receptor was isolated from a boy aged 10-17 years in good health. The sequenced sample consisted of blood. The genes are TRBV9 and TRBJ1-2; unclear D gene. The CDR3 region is CASSVDPGFAYGYTF. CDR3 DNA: TGTGCCAGCAGCGTAGATCCAGGTTTCGCCTATGGCTACACCTTC.